The clone carrying this T cell receptor (beta chain) was recorded once. The target antigen is unknown. V was trimmed by 3 bases and J by 2 bases, leaving 14 bases between them. The length of the CDR3 is 15 residues. Per the germline V gene, CDR1 is MNHNS and CDR2 is SASEGT. Per the original data handling: There were no quality scores in the junction-only immunoSEQ sequences, so filtering differed. Libraries were prepared by immunoSEQ multiplex PCR; TCRdb keeps only in-frame clonotypes and omits some of them. For V, J and clone size, that table is used; D and trimming come from the DNA. Of a few million clones in the sample, about 93% were seen once. The data belong to a study of shared clonotypes between healthy human individuals. Notes on the study in general: Clonotypes shared by all four sorted-subset donors had higher generation probabilities than non-shared clonotypes. Naive CD4 clonotype sharing across four donors was about 5%.

In the naive CD8 group, cells lacked CD45RO and were positively selected for CCR7, so terminally differentiated effector memory CD45RA+ cells were left out. The donors were adults (healthy and HIV-negative) with no recent acute infections or vaccinations. The gene calls are TRBV6-1 and TRBJ2-7; D uncertain. The specimen was naive CD8+ T cells from PBMCs. This receptor was taken from a man aged 18 to 35 in good health. Some clones in this sample may be carry-over from other donors' samples. The CDR3 nucleotides are TGTGCCAGCAGTGAGCGCCCGACTGTTACCTACGAGCAGTACTTC. Its translation is CASSERPTVTYEQYF.